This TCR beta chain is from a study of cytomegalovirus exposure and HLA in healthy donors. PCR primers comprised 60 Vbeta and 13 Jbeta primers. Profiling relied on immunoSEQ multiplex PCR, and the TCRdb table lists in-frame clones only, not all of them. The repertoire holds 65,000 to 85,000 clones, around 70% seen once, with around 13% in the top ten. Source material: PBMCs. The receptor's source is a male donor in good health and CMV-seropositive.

The CDR3 bases are TGTGCCAGTAGGGGGACTTACAACGAGCAGTACTTC. Translation gives CASRGTYNEQYF. The V and J genes are TRBV19 and TRBJ2-7; D perhaps matches TRBD2 (6 bases). Germline V CDR1 and CDR2: LNHDA, SQIVND (reference sequence). Trimming removed 6 bases at V and 5 bases at J, with 11 bases between. The length of the CDR3 is 12 residues.